The rows below give T cell receptor beta chains drawn from one sample of a study of Ad26.COV2.S vaccination and SARS-CoV-2 variants. Method: immunoSEQ multiplex PCR; TCRdb's copy keeps in-frame clones and lacks some. The sample yields 350,000 to 450,000 clones, around four fifths seen once. Source: peripheral blood, taken in a trial of Ad26.COV2.S vaccine versus placebo. Every receptor here comes from a person aged 18-60 years who received the Ad26.COV2.S COVID-19 vaccine or a placebo. Both conserved end residues are trimmed from each CDR3.

CDR3	V	J
ASSGGRPNQLNYGYT	TRBV11-2	TRBJ1-2
ASSLLGGSNTEAF	TRBV5-4	TRBJ1-1
ASGPSGEIYNEQF	TRBV21-1	TRBJ2-1
ASSFGSGSLETQY	TRBV6-5	TRBJ2-5
ASSWSTGSYSPLH	TRBV6-2/TRBV6-3	TRBJ1-6
ASSQDGALYT	TRBV3-1/TRBV3-2	TRBJ1-2
ASSKSGLLSYNEQF	TRBV11-3	TRBJ2-1
ASSLGWGATEAF	TRBV7-9	TRBJ1-1
ASSYIWQDGYEQY	TRBV6-5	TRBJ2-7
ASSRGSEQF	TRBV27	TRBJ2-1
ASSIRLAGDITQY	TRBV19	TRBJ2-3
ASSLVSGREQY	TRBV5-4	TRBJ2-7
ASSQESGGSTDTQY	TRBV3-1/TRBV3-2	TRBJ2-3
ATPKSLDDILTGISGNTIY	TRBV5-1	TRBJ1-3
ASSFYQGVPYEQY	TRBV5-4	TRBJ2-7
ASSSNNLAGSTDTQY	TRBV5-1	TRBJ2-3
ASSGTASSYEQY	TRBV2	TRBJ2-7
ASSQRDYYYEQY	TRBV14	TRBJ2-7
ASSVSASSGELF	TRBV9	TRBJ2-2
ASGQGIEAF	TRBV19	TRBJ1-1
ASSPLAGAITDTQY	TRBV10-1	TRBJ2-3
ASTLGHGTGPR	TRBV12-3/TRBV12-4	TRBJ1-2
ASSEAAGYNEKLF	TRBV2	TRBJ1-4
ASSPIKKTALH	TRBV11-2	TRBJ1-6
ASSEKVRGSTQY	TRBV6-1	TRBJ2-3
ASSWSRTGSGYT	TRBV11-1	TRBJ1-2
ASSAAGRGYT	TRBV6-4	TRBJ1-2
ASSPAGGLNTGELF	TRBV11-1	TRBJ2-2
ASNPAGLWTQY	TRBV6-5	TRBJ2-3
ASSPHNTEAF	TRBV7-6	TRBJ1-1
ASSGKTGGLYGYT	TRBV5-4	TRBJ1-2
ASSFGRDRGGSPLH	TRBV11-2	TRBJ1-6
ASSVGGTASYEQY	TRBV9	TRBJ2-7
ASSSLWRDSYNEQF	TRBV27	TRBJ2-1
ASRWTGGLLGPLH	TRBV6-5	TRBJ1-6
ASSQTGRAANEQF	TRBV18	TRBJ2-1
ASSLLRDSGNTIY	TRBV7-8	TRBJ1-3
ASSLDWGSYEQY	TRBV5-1	TRBJ2-7
ASSPFPSYEQY	TRBV18	TRBJ2-7
ASSPTDGGATQF	TRBV3-1/TRBV3-2	TRBJ2-1
ASSPPGEGTIY	TRBV18	TRBJ1-3
ASSANTGANEQF	TRBV9	TRBJ2-1
ASRGRDILAF	TRBV12-3/TRBV12-4	TRBJ1-1
ASSPTRGNQPQH	TRBV5-5	TRBJ1-5
ALLWGGVEETQY	TRBV21-1	TRBJ2-5
ASSSSGLNTGELF	TRBV7-7	TRBJ2-2
ASSPSDSNQPQH	TRBV6-1	TRBJ1-5
ASSSDRGSNSPLH	TRBV18	TRBJ1-6
ASKEDPGTDTQY	TRBV2	TRBJ2-3
ASSSGAITANTEAF	TRBV5-1	TRBJ1-1
ASILLFGRAYEQY	TRBV6-5	TRBJ2-7